This is a list of T cell receptor beta chains from one sample in a study of response to subunit inactivated influenza vaccine. TCRdb processed the RT-PCR reads anew with MiXCR; each CDR3 protein has one entry. Of approximately 500,000 distinct CDR3 sequences in the sample, about 15% were seen once. The specimen comprised PBMCs from blood, sampled 12 days after vaccination. All receptors come from a man aged 50-60 years who received an inactivated influenza vaccine. Each CDR3 is given with its conserved first and last residue. D genes are given only for firm matches. Clone size is shown for a subset of rows, as once, few, many or a class of expanded clone.

j_call	v_call	clone_size	d_call	cdr3_aa	cdr3_nt
TRBJ2-5	TRBV15	-	-	CATSRGSGVREQETQYF	TGTGCCACCAGCAGAGGGTCCGGGGTGAGGGAGCAGGAGACCCAGTACTTC
TRBJ2-1	TRBV7-6	-	-	CASSRRTMGNEQFF	TGTGCCAGCAGCCGGCGGACTATGGGGAATGAGCAGTTCTTC
TRBJ2-3	TRBV20-1	many	-	CSARNRGAGDTQYF	TGCAGTGCCCGCAATCGGGGGGCTGGAGATACGCAGTATTTT
TRBJ1-2	TRBV5-4	few	TRBD1	CASSGGQGAYIVTF	TGTGCCAGCAGCGGGGGACAGGGGGCGTATATCGTCACCTTC
TRBJ2-7	TRBV5-1	-	-	CASSLDAPMGYEQYF	TGCGCCAGCAGCTTGGATGCGCCGATGGGCTACGAGCAGTACTTC
TRBJ2-7	TRBV7-6	-	-	CASSALTGGPVHEQYF	TGTGCCAGCAGCGCCCTAACCGGAGGGCCCGTCCACGAGCAGTACTTC
TRBJ2-1	TRBV7-9	few	TRBD2	CASSYRGRPVNEQFF	TGTGCCAGCAGCTACCGCGGGAGGCCGGTAAATGAGCAGTTCTTC
TRBJ2-2	TRBV7-9	many	-	CASMKGSIGELFF	TGTGCCAGCATGAAGGGGTCGATCGGGGAGCTGTTTTTT
TRBJ2-7	TRBV19	-	TRBD1	CASSIRTGYYEQYF	TGTGCCAGTAGTATCCGGACAGGGTACTACGAGCAGTACTTC
TRBJ2-4	TRBV7-6	-	-	CASSSLAGTLNIQYF	TGTGCCAGCAGCTCCCTTGCCGGGACATTGAACATTCAGTACTTC
TRBJ2-7	TRBV6-6	few	-	CASSYSIGDEQYF	TGTGCCAGCAGTTATAGTATCGGCGACGAGCAGTACTTC
TRBJ1-5	TRBV12-3/TRBV12-4	few	TRBD1	CASSTGGPSNQPQHF	TGTGCCAGCAGCACAGGGGGCCCGAGCAATCAGCCCCAGCATTTT
TRBJ2-1	TRBV24-1	-	-	CATSDPAGTDEQFF	TGTGCCACCAGTGATCCGGCCGGGACGGATGAGCAGTTCTTC
TRBJ2-1	TRBV4-2	-	-	CASSVTKNHEQFF	TGTGCCAGCAGCGTAACTAAGAACCATGAGCAGTTCTTC
TRBJ2-1	TRBV20-1	few	TRBD2	CSARDQAGGKYYNEQFF	TGCAGTGCTAGAGATCAAGCGGGGGGGAAATATTACAATGAGCAGTTCTTC
TRBJ2-1	TRBV29-1	many	-	CSVRRGREQFF	TGCAGCGTCCGCAGGGGTAGGGAGCAGTTCTTC
TRBJ2-7	TRBV10-3	-	-	CAISELPGVGNEQYF	TGTGCCATCAGTGAGTTGCCAGGGGTCGGGAACGAGCAGTACTTC
TRBJ2-3	TRBV7-2	few	-	CASSLGRDDTQYF	TGTGCCAGCAGCTTAGGCAGGGACGATACGCAGTATTTT
TRBJ2-3	TRBV7-2	few	-	CASSLGLGGRTDTQYF	TGTGCCAGCAGCTTAGGCTTGGGCGGTAGGACAGATACGCAGTATTTT
TRBJ2-7	TRBV6-7	many	-	CASSPRGDYEQYF	TGTGCCAGCAGCCCCCGGGGAGACTACGAGCAGTACTTC
TRBJ2-1	TRBV3-1	few	-	CASSPGPTGSSYNEQFF	TGTGCCAGCAGCCCCGGACCAACGGGAAGTTCCTACAATGAGCAGTTCTTC
TRBJ2-3	TRBV20-1	few	-	CSAKRAEPSTDTQYF	TGCAGTGCTAAGCGGGCCGAGCCAAGCACAGATACGCAGTATTTT
TRBJ2-4	TRBV12-3/TRBV12-4	many	-	CASSIFAENIQYF	TGTGCCAGCTCAATTTTCGCTGAAAACATTCAGTACTTC
TRBJ1-2	TRBV20-1	few	-	CSASELGGAYGYTF	TGCAGTGCTAGTGAGCTCGGGGGGGCCTATGGCTACACCTTC
TRBJ2-3	TRBV24-1	-	-	CATGLAGTDTQYF	TGTGCCACCGGGTTAGCAGGCACAGATACGCAGTATTTT
TRBJ1-4	TRBV5-6	few	-	CASSLSTGQKLFF	TGTGCCAGCAGCTTGTCGACAGGACAAAAACTGTTTTTT
TRBJ2-3	TRBV5-1	many	TRBD2	CASSLEGEGRVDTQYF	TGCGCCAGCAGCTTAGAAGGGGAGGGCCGGGTAGATACGCAGTATTTT
TRBJ2-7	TRBV29-1	many	-	CSVDPRFGFHYEQYF	TGCAGCGTTGATCCCAGGTTTGGATTTCACTACGAGCAGTACTTC
TRBJ2-7	TRBV6-5	-	-	CASSSRTIYEQYF	TGTGCCAGCAGTTCCAGGACTATCTACGAGCAGTACTTC
TRBJ2-3	TRBV4-3	few	-	CASSQDRSGTSTDTQYF	TGCGCCAGCAGCCAAGATCGGTCTGGGACTAGCACAGATACGCAGTATTTT
TRBJ1-1	TRBV5-1	few	-	CASRGDPNTEAFF	TGCGCCAGCCGGGGAGACCCGAACACTGAAGCTTTCTTT
TRBJ1-4	TRBV20-1	few	-	CSARGDPGDEKLFF	TGCAGTGCTAGGGGGGACCCGGGTGATGAAAAACTGTTTTTT
TRBJ2-3	TRBV11-2	many	-	CASRTGVVKDTQYF	TGTGCCAGCAGGACGGGAGTGGTAAAAGATACGCAGTATTTT
TRBJ1-5	TRBV6-5	few	TRBD1	CASSYPGQGAKPQHF	TGTGCCAGCAGTTACCCGGGACAGGGGGCAAAGCCCCAGCATTTT
TRBJ2-2	TRBV7-3	-	TRBD2	CASSPGLRSGELFF	TGTGCCAGCAGCCCGGGACTAAGGTCCGGGGAGCTGTTTTTT
TRBJ2-7	TRBV7-9	-	TRBD1	CASSLAPGTELAEQYF	TGTGCCAGCAGCTTAGCGCCCGGGACAGAATTAGCGGAGCAGTACTTC
TRBJ2-7	TRBV7-9	-	-	CASSDGSHEQYF	TGTGCCAGCAGCGATGGCAGTCACGAGCAGTACTTC